The T cell receptor beta chain described here comes from a study of T cell repertoires in cytomegalovirus infection. Across the whole study: TCR beta signatures that were public indicated CMV infection and matching HLA type. Findings and limits, study-wide: Individuals carrying CMV plus the relevant HLA were identified by cumulative frequency of public TCR beta families. HLA-C-restricted CMV-specific TCR beta clonotypes prevailed in the ex vivo response.

In this sample, this clonotype turned up a few times. Its antigen is undetermined. TCRdb reprocessed the reads with MiXCR, giving one entry per CDR3 protein. The table lists hundreds of thousands of distinct CDR3 sequences, approximately 31% of them singletons. Germline V lookup: CDR1 SSHAT, CDR2 FNYEAQ (reference sequence). CDR3 length: 15 amino acids. J lost 1 base, V lost 3 bases, and 4 bases had no gene match. This clonotype originated in a human donor in good health (CMV status not recorded). Some clones in this sample may be carry-over from other donors' samples. The gene calls are TRBV7-7 and TRBJ2-5; 8 bases map to TRBD2. Sequencing was done on a sample of PBMCs. CDR3 in DNA: TGTGCCAGCAGCTTGTTAGCGGGGATCCAAGAGACCCAGTACTTC. Translation gives CASSLLAGIQETQYF.